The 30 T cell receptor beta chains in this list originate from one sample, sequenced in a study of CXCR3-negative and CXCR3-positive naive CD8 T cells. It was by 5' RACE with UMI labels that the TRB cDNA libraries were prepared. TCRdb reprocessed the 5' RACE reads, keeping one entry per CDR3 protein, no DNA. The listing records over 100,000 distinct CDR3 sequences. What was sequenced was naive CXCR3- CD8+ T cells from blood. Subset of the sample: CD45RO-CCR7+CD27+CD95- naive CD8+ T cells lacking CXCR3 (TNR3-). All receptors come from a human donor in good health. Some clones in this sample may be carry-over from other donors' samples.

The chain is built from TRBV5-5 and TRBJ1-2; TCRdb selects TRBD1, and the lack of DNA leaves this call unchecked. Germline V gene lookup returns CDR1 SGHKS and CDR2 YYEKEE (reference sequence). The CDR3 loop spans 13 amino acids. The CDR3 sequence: CASSRTGGGGYTF. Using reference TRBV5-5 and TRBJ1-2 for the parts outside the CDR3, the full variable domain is DAGVTQSPTHLIKTRGQQVTLRCSPISGHKSVSWYQQVLGQGPQFIFQYYEKEERGRGNFPDRFSARQFPNYSSELNVNALLLGDSALYLCASSRTGGGGYTFGSGTRLTVV.

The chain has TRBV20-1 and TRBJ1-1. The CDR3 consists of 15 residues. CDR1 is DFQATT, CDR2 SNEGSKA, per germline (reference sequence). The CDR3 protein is CSATAARKAWTEAFF.

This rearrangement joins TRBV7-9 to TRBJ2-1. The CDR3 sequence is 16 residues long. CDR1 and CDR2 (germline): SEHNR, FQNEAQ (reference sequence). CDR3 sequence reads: CASSLPGRDSYNEQFF.

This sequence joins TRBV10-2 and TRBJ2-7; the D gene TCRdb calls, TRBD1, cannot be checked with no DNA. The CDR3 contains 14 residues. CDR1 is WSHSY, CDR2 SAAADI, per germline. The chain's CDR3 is CASSPRDNSYEQYF.

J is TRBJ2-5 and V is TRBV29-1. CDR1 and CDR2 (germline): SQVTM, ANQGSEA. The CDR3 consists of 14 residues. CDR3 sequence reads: CSVEAAYRKETQYF.

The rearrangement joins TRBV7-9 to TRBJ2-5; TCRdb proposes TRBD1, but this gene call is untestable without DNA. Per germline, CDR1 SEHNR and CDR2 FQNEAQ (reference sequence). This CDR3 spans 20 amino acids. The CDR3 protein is CASRPGTVHKSKVSQETQYF.

The CDR3: CASSSYLGETQYF. The chain is built from TRBV7-3 and TRBJ2-5. The CDR3 length is 13 residues. The germline gives CDR1 SGHTA, CDR2 FQGTGA.

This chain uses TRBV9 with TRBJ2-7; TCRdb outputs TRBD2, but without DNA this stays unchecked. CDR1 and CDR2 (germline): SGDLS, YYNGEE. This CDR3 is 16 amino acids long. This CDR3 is CASSVGDLAGGITQYF. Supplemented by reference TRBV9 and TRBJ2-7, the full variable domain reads DSGVTQTPKHLITATGQRVTLRCSPRSGDLSVYWYQQSLDQGLQFLIQYYNGEERAKGNILERFSAQQFPDLHSELNLSSLELGDSALYFCASSVGDLAGGITQYFGPGTRLTVT.

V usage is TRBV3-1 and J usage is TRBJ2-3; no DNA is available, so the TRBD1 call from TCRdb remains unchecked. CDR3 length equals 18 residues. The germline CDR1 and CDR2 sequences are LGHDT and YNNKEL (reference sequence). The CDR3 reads CASSSNSGPRRVTDTQYF.

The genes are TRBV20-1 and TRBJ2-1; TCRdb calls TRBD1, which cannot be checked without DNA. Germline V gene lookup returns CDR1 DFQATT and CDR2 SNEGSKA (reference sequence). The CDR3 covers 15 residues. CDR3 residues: CSARAGRGPYNEQFF.

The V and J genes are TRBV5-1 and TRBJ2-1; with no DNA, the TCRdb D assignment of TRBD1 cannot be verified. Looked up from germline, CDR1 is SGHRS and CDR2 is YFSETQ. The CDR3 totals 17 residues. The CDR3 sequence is CASSLSGGFGSYNEQFF.

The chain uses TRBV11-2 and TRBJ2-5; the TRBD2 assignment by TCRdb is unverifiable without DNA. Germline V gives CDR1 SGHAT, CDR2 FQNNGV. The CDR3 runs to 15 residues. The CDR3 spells CASSPSVDPQETQYF.

CDR3 sequence reads: CASSPPEGLAGYEQYF. The chain employs TRBV18 and TRBJ2-7; absent DNA, TCRdb's TRBD2 call cannot be checked. This CDR3 spans 16 amino acids. In germline, CDR1 is KGHSH, CDR2 LQKENI.

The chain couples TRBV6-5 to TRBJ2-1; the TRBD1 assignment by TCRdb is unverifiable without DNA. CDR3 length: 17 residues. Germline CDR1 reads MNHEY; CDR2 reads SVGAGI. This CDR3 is CASSYSDRQLTYNEQFF.

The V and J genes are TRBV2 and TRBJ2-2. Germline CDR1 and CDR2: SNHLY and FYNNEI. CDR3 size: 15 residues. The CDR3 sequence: CASTSWAPNTGELFF.

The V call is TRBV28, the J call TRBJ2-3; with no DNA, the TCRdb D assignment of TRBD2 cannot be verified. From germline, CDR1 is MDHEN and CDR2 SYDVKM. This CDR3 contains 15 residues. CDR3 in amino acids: CASRESGRLTDTQYF.

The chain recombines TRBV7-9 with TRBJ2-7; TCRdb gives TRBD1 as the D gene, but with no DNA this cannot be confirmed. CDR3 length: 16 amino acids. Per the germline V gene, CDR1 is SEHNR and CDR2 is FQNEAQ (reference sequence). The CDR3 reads CASSLGSGQRYYEQYF.

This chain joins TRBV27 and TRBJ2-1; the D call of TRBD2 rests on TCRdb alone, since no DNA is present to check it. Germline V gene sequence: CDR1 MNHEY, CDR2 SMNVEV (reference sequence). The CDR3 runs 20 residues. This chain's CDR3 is CASSLIRTLGTSATYNEQFF.

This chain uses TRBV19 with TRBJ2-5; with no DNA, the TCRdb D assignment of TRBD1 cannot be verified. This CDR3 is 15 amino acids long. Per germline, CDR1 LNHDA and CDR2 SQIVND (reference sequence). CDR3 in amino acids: CASSIRTGGQETQYF.

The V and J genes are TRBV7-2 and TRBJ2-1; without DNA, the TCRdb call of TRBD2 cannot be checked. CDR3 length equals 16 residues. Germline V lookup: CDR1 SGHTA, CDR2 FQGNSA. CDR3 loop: CASSSLAGVTYNEQFF.

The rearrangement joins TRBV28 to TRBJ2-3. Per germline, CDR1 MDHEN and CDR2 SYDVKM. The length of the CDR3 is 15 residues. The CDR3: CASSFSHLGTDTQYF.

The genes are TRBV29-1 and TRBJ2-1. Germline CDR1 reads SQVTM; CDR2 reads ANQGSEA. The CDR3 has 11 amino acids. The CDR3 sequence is CSGIVSNEQFF.

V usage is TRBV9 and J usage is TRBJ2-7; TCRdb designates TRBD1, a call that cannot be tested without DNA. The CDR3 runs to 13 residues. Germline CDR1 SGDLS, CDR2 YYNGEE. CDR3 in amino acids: CASSPLDRAEQYF.

CDR3 region: CASTHTQGTGKVSPLHF. The chain couples TRBV12-3 or TRBV12-4 to TRBJ1-6; TCRdb outputs TRBD1, but without DNA this stays unchecked. CDR3 length: 17 amino acids.

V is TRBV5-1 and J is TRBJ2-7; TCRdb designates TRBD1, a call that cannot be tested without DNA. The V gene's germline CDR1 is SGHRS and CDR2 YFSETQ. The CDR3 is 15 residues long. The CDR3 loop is CASSSGTGLTYEQYF.

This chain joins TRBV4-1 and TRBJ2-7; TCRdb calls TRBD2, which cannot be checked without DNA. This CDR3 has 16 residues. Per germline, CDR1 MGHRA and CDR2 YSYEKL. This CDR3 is CASSQVAGGQSYEQYF.

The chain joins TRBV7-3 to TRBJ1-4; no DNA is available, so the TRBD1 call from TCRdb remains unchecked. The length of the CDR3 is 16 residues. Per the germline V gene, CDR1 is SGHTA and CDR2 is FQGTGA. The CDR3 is CARPIDAGQSNEKLFF.

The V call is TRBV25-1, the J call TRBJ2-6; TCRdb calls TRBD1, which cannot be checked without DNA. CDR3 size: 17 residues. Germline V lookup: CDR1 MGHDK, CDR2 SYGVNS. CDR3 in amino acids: CASSEAGALSGANVLTF.

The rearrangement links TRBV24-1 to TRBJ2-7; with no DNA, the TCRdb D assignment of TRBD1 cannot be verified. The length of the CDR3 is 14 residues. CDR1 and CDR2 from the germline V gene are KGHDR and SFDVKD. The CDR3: CATYARAGVYEQYF.

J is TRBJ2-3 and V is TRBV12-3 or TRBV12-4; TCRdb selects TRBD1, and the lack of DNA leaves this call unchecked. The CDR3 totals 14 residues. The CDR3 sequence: CASSPGRMGPAQYF.